The 32 T cell receptor beta chains presented below share a single source sample, sequenced in a study of regulatory T cells in long-lasting Graves disease. Time point given: newly diagnosed GD, antithyroid drugs for less than 3 months. Scientists built the TCR library using RNA that was extracted from PBMCs. According to the study, TCR beta libraries were built with iRepertoire HTBI primers and CDR3-region Arm-PCR. One entry per CDR3 protein results from TCRdb running MiXCR on the multiplex PCR reads. The profile shows about 530,000 distinct CDR3 sequences, more than 15% of them singletons. The same data also contributed to another study, on T cells in Graves' hyperthyroidism and ophthalmopathy.

The sample here was peripheral blood mononuclear cells (PBMCs), taken at new diagnosis, from a patient treated with antithyroid drugs. The receptors here all came from a woman aged 40-60 years with Graves disease.

As for this clonotype: A much larger clone differs from this one at a single base, so this may be a read error. CDR3 nucleotides: TGTGCCGGCAGTGTGACAGGGAACAGCTCACCCCTCCACTTT. Translation gives CAGSVTGNSSPLHF. The chain uses TRBV2 and TRBJ1-6; 7 bases are a match to TRBD1. The CDR3 loop spans 14 amino acids. In germline, CDR1 is SNHLY, CDR2 FYNNEI.

This rearrangement joins TRBV11-2 to TRBJ2-1; D is undetermined. Germline V gives CDR1 SGHAT, CDR2 FQNNGV. V was shortened by 7 bases and J by 2 bases, with 15 bases between the two germline ends. The CDR3 contains 15 residues. The CDR3 reads CASNRALEAYNEQFF. CDR3 bases: TGTGCCAGCAACCGTGCCCTAGAAGCCTACAATGAGCAGTTCTTC.

This clonotype was counted between two and nine times. The chain carries TRBV10-3 and TRBJ1-1; D is ambiguous. V lost 5 bases and J 1 base, leaving 5 bases between the germline ends. The CDR3 contains 12 residues. Germline V gives CDR1 ENHRY, CDR2 SYGVKD. CDR3 sequence reads: CAISQWNTEAFF. CDR3 bases: TGTGCCATCAGTCAGTGGAACACTGAAGCTTTCTTT.

V and J are TRBV11-1 and TRBJ2-1; no definite D call. Germline V lookup: CDR1 SGHAT, CDR2 FQDESV (reference sequence). Trimming stripped 5 bases from V and 8 bases from J, with 13 bases between. This CDR3 region has 13 residues. The CDR3 reads CASSPRSLDEQFF. For the CDR3, the DNA is TGTGCCAGCAGCCCGAGGTCCCTGGATGAGCAGTTCTTC.

This clonotype was seen only a few times. The chain combines TRBV20-1 with TRBJ2-5, with 7 bases identical to TRBD1. This CDR3 contains 14 residues. Germline V gene lookup returns CDR1 DFQATT and CDR2 SNEGSKA (reference sequence). The V gene end was trimmed by 2 bases and the J gene end by 5 bases; junction bases not matched to a gene: 8. CDR3 coding DNA: TGCAGTGCTAGAAGGGCAGGGGGTATCGAGACCCAGTACTTC. This sequence encodes CSARRAGGIETQYF.

This clonotype was counted between two and nine times. This chain uses TRBV20-1 with TRBJ1-5; D uncertain. Germline CDR1 reads DFQATT; CDR2 reads SNEGSKA (reference sequence). This CDR3 region has 13 residues. V lost 3 bases and J lost 7, with 13 bases in between. DNA for the CDR3: TGCAGTGCTAGTGGAGACACACGACAGCCCCAGCATTTT. Translated, it gives CSASGDTRQPQHF.

The chain uses TRBV6-1 and TRBJ1-2; D might be TRBD1 (5 bases). The CDR3 is 14 amino acids. Germline CDR1 reads MNHNS; CDR2 reads SASEGT. The V gene lost 8 bases and the J gene lost 3 bases, with 16 bases spanning the gap. CDR3 in DNA: TGTGCCAGCTCCGAGGGACCCATCTACTATGGCTACACCTTC. Translated, it gives CASSEGPIYYGYTF.

This clonotype was recorded a few times. One base away lies a much larger clone, so this may be a sequencing read error. The V and J genes are TRBV12-3 or TRBV12-4 and TRBJ1-5, with 7 nucleotides matching TRBD1. This CDR3 has 14 amino acids. Trimming at V came to 6 bases and at J to 5 bases, leaving 7 bases not matched to a gene. CDR3 bases: TGTGCCAGCAGCGCGACAGGGCGTTATCAGCCCCAGCATTTT. Protein product: CASSATGRYQPQHF.

This clonotype was counted a few times. The chain couples TRBV19 to TRBJ2-7; tentative D call: TRBD2 (5 bases). The germline V gene encodes CDR1 LNHDA and CDR2 SQIVND (reference sequence). V lost 4 bases, J lost 2 bases, and 9 bases lay in between. The CDR3 is 13 amino acids. CDR3 region: CASSRPGAYEQYF. CDR3 coding DNA: TGTGCCAGTAGTAGACCCGGGGCCTACGAGCAGTACTTC.

The CDR3 sequence is CSAPSGVLSKNIQYF. Here the CDR3 DNA reads TGCAGTGCTCCTTCGGGGGTCCTAAGTAAAAACATTCAGTACTTC. The rearrangement uses TRBV20-1 and TRBJ2-4; D possibly corresponds to TRBD2 (6 bases). CDR1 and CDR2 from the germline V gene are DFQATT and SNEGSKA (reference sequence). The length of the CDR3 is 15 residues. Deletions cut 5 bases from V and 4 bases from J, with 18 bases between.

This clonotype was found many times. The V call is TRBV18, the J call TRBJ1-1; D remains ambiguous. The CDR3 loop spans 13 amino acids. Trimming stripped 1 base from V and 4 bases from J, with 7 bases between. CDR1 KGHSH and CDR2 LQKENI come from the germline V gene. Here the CDR3 DNA reads TGTGCCAGCTCACCACGGGTAGTCACTGAAGCTTTCTTT. Translating it yields CASSPRVVTEAFF.

This clonotype was picked up a small number of times. The rearrangement links TRBV12-3 or TRBV12-4 to TRBJ1-2, with D perhaps matching TRBD1 (6 bases). The V gene lost 0 bases and the J gene lost 6 bases, with 14 bases spanning the gap. There are 15 residues in the CDR3. The CDR3 reads CASSLALRQEHGYTF. The DNA for the CDR3 is TGTGCCAGCAGTTTAGCCCTAAGACAGGAGCATGGCTACACCTTC.

This clonotype has a count of ten or more. CDR3 bases: TGTGCCAGCAGCCAAGAAAGGGCTAGGAGGACTGAAGCTTTCTTT. Amino acid sequence: CASSQERARRTEAFF. The rearrangement links TRBV3-1 to TRBJ1-1; D not resolved. V was clipped by 0 bases and J by 5 bases, with 13 bases between them. The CDR3 is 15 residues long. Per the germline V gene, CDR1 is LGHDT and CDR2 is YNNKEL (reference sequence).

The chain joins TRBV10-3 to TRBJ2-5, with 8 bases aligning to TRBD1. CDR1 and CDR2 (germline): ENHRY, SYGVKD. The CDR3 is 12 amino acids. Unmatched junction bases numbered 6, after V lost 10 bases and J lost 5 bases. The CDR3 protein is CATSTGEETQYF. The CDR3, as DNA: TGTGCCACTTCGACAGGGGAGGAGACCCAGTACTTC.

This clonotype occurred once. The genes are TRBV13 and TRBJ1-5; D is ambiguous. The V and J ends lost 5 bases and 1 base respectively, with 9 bases between them. The V gene's germline CDR1 is PRHDT and CDR2 FYEKMQ (reference sequence). CDR3 length: 14 residues. The CDR3 nucleotides are TGTGCCAGCAGCAAAAGGGAGAGCAATCAGCCCCAGCATTTT. Translating gives CASSKRESNQPQHF.

This clonotype was recorded many times. The V gene is TRBV3-1, the J gene TRBJ1-3; D possibly corresponds to TRBD1 (5 bases). This CDR3 has 14 amino acids. Trimming shortened V by 3 bases and J by 4 bases, and 10 bases separated the two germline ends. The germline V gene encodes CDR1 LGHDT and CDR2 YNNKEL (reference sequence). CDR3 coding DNA: TGTGCCAGCAGCCATAGACAGTCCGGAAACACCATATATTTT. Residues: CASSHRQSGNTIYF.

This clonotype showed up many times. The V call is TRBV10-2, the J call TRBJ2-1, with TRBD2 matching over 7 bases. CDR1 and CDR2 (germline): WSHSY, SAAADI. Trimming took 0 bases from V and 9 from J; bases not matched to a gene: 2. This CDR3 region has 13 residues. CDR3 nucleotides: TGCGCCAGCAGTGAGTCGGGAGGGTTTGAGCAGTTCTTC. Its protein product is CASSESGGFEQFF.

This clonotype was seen many times. The genes are TRBV11-2 and TRBJ1-1, with D maybe TRBD1 (5 bases). The germline V and J ends were trimmed by 5 bases and 7 bases, with 20 bases remaining between them. There are 15 residues in the CDR3. Per germline, CDR1 SGHAT and CDR2 FQNNGV. This CDR3 is CASSPRLSGWNEAFF. CDR3 coding DNA: TGTGCCAGCAGCCCTCGCTTATCAGGGTGGAATGAAGCTTTCTTT.

This clonotype was observed a handful of times. This chain links TRBV19 with TRBJ2-3; D not resolved. Trimming took off 6 bases at V and 4 bases at J, with 8 bases between the two ends. From germline, CDR1 is LNHDA and CDR2 SQIVND (reference sequence). CDR3 length: 12 amino acids. The CDR3: CASRREADTQYF. The CDR3 bases are TGTGCCAGTAGACGCGAGGCAGATACGCAGTATTTT.

To note about this clonotype: Here the CDR3 omits its conserved ending phenylalanine or tryptophan, so a read error is the likely source. The chain recombines TRBV20-1 with TRBJ1-1, with TRBD1 as a possible D gene (6 bases). Germline-derived CDR1 and CDR2 are DFQATT and SNEGSKA (reference sequence). Trimming took 1 base from V and 2 from J, leaving 8 bases between them. This CDR3 is 13 amino acids long. The CDR3 protein is CSARAQGNTEAFL. CDR3 nucleotide sequence: TGCAGTGCTAGAGCACAGGGTAACACTGAAGCTTTCCTT.

This clonotype was seen repeatedly, ten times or more. The CDR3: CAWSRGPEGEKLFF. The CDR3 bases are TGTGCCTGGAGTCGGGGGCCGGAGGGTGAAAAACTGTTTTTT. This chain joins TRBV30 and TRBJ1-4; possible D gene TRBD1, 6 bases. The CDR3 contains 14 residues. CDR1 is GTSNPN, CDR2 SVGIG, per germline (reference sequence). V lost 2 bases and J 7 bases, leaving 14 bases between the germline ends.

The genes are TRBV7-9 and TRBJ2-2; D uncertain. The V and J ends lost 5 bases and 5 bases respectively, with 15 bases between them. The CDR3 is made up of 15 amino acids. Germline CDR1 is SEHNR and CDR2 is FQNEAQ (reference sequence). CDR3: CASSPSRVGTGELFF. DNA of the CDR3: TGTGCCAGCAGCCCGAGCCGGGTAGGGACCGGGGAGCTGTTTTTT.

The chain has TRBV5-1 and TRBJ2-2, with 9 bases that match TRBD2. CDR3 length: 16 amino acids. V lost 2 bases, J lost 4 bases, and 6 bases stayed unmatched. Germline assignment: CDR1 SGHRS and CDR2 YFSETQ. This CDR3 is CASSFLSGGVTGELFF. The DNA of the CDR3 is TGCGCCAGCAGCTTTCTTAGCGGGGGAGTCACCGGGGAGCTGTTTTTT.

Ten or more counts support this clonotype. The chain joins TRBV30 to TRBJ1-2; 11 bases align to TRBD1. CDR3 size: 13 residues. V lost 3 bases to trimming and J lost 7 bases; unmatched junction nucleotides: 4. Germline V gene lookup returns CDR1 GTSNPN and CDR2 SVGIG (reference sequence). The CDR3 region is CAWRTGQGAGYTF. CDR3 bases: TGTGCCTGGAGGACCGGACAGGGGGCTGGCTACACCTTC.

Ten or more counts support this clonotype. The chain carries TRBV5-1 and TRBJ2-7, with 10 bases identical to TRBD1. Unmatched junction bases numbered 11, after V lost 2 bases and J lost 3 bases. From germline, CDR1 is SGHRS and CDR2 YFSETQ. CDR3 length: 17 amino acids. In DNA form, the CDR3 reads TGCGCCAGCAGCTTTTTCCCGGGACAGGGGACTAACTACGAGCAGTACTTC. Translation gives CASSFFPGQGTNYEQYF.

The chain recombines TRBV7-2 with TRBJ1-2; 10 positions match TRBD1. The germline CDR1 and CDR2 sequences are SGHTA and FQGNSA. The CDR3 has 14 residues. With 6 bases clipped from V and 4 bases from J, the junction kept 5 bases outside the gene matches. Here the CDR3 DNA reads TGTGCCAGCAGGTTGACAGGGGGCGCCTATGGCTACACCTTC. Translation gives CASRLTGGAYGYTF.

This clonotype was observed at least ten times. V gene TRBV27 combines with J gene TRBJ2-2, with a tentative D call TRBD1 (5 bases). The CDR3 loop spans 13 amino acids. CDR1 and CDR2 from the germline V gene are MNHEY and SMNVEV (reference sequence). V was cut by 3 bases and J by 6 bases, with 8 bases left in between. This chain's CDR3 is CASSLGRAGELFF. The DNA for the CDR3 is TGTGCCAGCAGTTTGGGGCGTGCCGGGGAGCTGTTTTTT.

This chain joins TRBV15 and TRBJ2-1; 7 nucleotides match TRBD1. Germline CDR1 reads LNHNV; CDR2 reads YYDKDF (reference sequence). CDR3 size: 13 residues. The V segment lost 8 bases and the J segment 7 bases; nucleotides outside the gene matches: 8. The CDR3 protein is CATQATGSNEQFF. For the CDR3, the DNA is TGTGCCACCCAGGCGACAGGGTCTAATGAGCAGTTCTTC.

About this clonotype: A junction end diverges from the germline sequence, so it may reflect a read error. The chain carries TRBV18 and TRBJ1-3; D gene uncertain. CDR3 size: 18 residues. Per germline, CDR1 KGHSH and CDR2 LQKENI. Here the CDR3 DNA reads TGTGCCAGCTCACCACCGAATACCTCTGGCAGGTTCGGAAACGCCATATATTTT. Translation gives CASSPPNTSGRFGNAIYF.

This clonotype has a handful of counts. The CDR3 DNA sequence: TGTGCCAGCAGCTTGGTGCCTAGCGGGTTGGGGGAGACCCAGTACTTC. This sequence encodes CASSLVPSGLGETQYF. The chain links TRBV5-4 to TRBJ2-5, with 8 bases identical to TRBD2. The CDR3 covers 16 residues. V shed 0 bases, J shed 5 bases, and the junction held 9 bases outside the gene matches. Germline V CDR1 and CDR2: SGHNT, YYREEE (reference sequence).

V usage is TRBV4-1 and J usage is TRBJ1-6; no clear D gene. The CDR3 contains 13 residues. CDR1 is MGHRA, CDR2 YSYEKL, per germline. Trimming shortened V by 4 bases and J by 4 bases, and 5 bases separated the two germline ends. The CDR3 DNA follows: TGCGCCAGCAGCCTTTATTATAATTCACCCCTCCACTTT. It encodes CASSLYYNSPLHF.

In this sample, this clonotype turned up once. This chain joins TRBV5-5 and TRBJ1-6; 10 bases are a match to TRBD1. CDR1 is SGHKS, CDR2 YYEKEE, per germline (reference sequence). The CDR3 length is 14 residues. The ends lost 3 bases at V and 9 bases at J; junction bases unmatched: 3. The CDR3 region is CASSSGTGASPLHF. In DNA form, the CDR3 reads TGTGCCAGCAGCTCCGGGACAGGGGCTTCACCCCTCCACTTT.